The source of this T cell receptor beta chain is a study of blood T cell repertoires in COVID-19. Across the study: Sources were T cells, B-cell-depleted T cells, or PBMCs; the material itself was cDNA or gDNA.

Germline CDR1 is GTSNPN and CDR2 is SVGIG (reference sequence). The CDR3 sequence is 14 residues long. V was trimmed by 0 bases and J by 7 bases, leaving 15 bases between them. TCRdb's copy holds only in-frame clones and misses some; the assay was immunoSEQ multiplex PCR. The data show about 120,000 clones, with 80% to 90% seen just once and roughly 2.2% held by the top ten. Sample: peripheral blood. The gene calls are TRBV30 and TRBJ1-2; D is undetermined. This clonotype was obtained from a woman aged 45 to 65 with acute or convalescent COVID-19. CDR3 amino acids: CAWSVVGEWGGYTF. The CDR3 DNA reads as TGTGCCTGGAGTGTAGTCGGGGAATGGGGTGGCTACACCTTC.